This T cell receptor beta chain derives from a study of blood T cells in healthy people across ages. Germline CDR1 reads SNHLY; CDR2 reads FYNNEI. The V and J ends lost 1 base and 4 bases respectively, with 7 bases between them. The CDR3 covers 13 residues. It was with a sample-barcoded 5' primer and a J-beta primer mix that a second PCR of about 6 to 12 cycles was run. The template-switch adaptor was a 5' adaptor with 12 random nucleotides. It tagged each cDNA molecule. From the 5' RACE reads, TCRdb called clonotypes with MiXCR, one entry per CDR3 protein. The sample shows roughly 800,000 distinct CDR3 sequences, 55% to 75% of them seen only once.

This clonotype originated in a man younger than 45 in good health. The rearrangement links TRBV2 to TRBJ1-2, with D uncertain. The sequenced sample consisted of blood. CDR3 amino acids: CASSEGTVYGYTF. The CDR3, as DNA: TGTGCCAGCAGTGAAGGGACGGTCTATGGCTACACCTTC.